This T cell receptor beta chain was sequenced during a study of persistence of HIV-infected CD4 T cells. This was the immunoSEQ version 4 assay in survey mode. Genomic DNA was diluted to 10 ng/uL, up to 1 ug per sample. Sequencing was performed with immunoSEQ multiplex PCR; in TCRdb, only in-frame clones are kept and a portion is missing. Altogether around 9,200 clones are present, about four fifths being singletons, with the ten largest covering approximately 2%. About this clone: The antigen remains undetermined.

J was trimmed by 3 bases and V by 4 bases; bases with no gene match: 15. Germline V gene lookup returns CDR1 LGHNA and CDR2 YSLEER. The CDR3 runs 18 residues. Overlapping HIV-1 Gag 15-mer peptides at roughly 1 ug per peptide per mL were used. Sorting of responding CD4+ T cells relied on upregulated CD40 ligand together with CD69. Donors had undetectable plasma HIV-1 RNA, under 50 copies/mL, for 4+ years. CD8+ T cells were removed from PBMCs prior to stimulation. CD8-depleted PBMCs were stimulated more than 15 hours with anti-CD28/CD49d costimulation, CD40-blocking antibody and enfuvirtide. The input for sequencing was CD4+ T cells sorted from PBMCs after roughly 19-hour stimulation, taken from a patient who received antiretroviral therapy. V and J are TRBV4-3 and TRBJ1-2, with 9 positions matching TRBD1. This receptor was taken from an adult woman with HIV who was CMV-seropositive. The CDR3 bases are TGCGCCAGCAGCCCAAATTTTGGGGGACAGGGTGTCTACTATGGCTACACCTTC. The encoded protein is CASSPNFGGQGVYYGYTF.